The rows below give T cell receptor beta chains drawn from one sample of a study of T cells in Graves' hyperthyroidism and ophthalmopathy. TCRdb passed the multiplex PCR reads through MiXCR, listing each CDR3 protein once. The table lists about 420,000 distinct CDR3 sequences, 15% to 17% of them singletons. Sequenced material: blood. The receptors were gathered from a woman younger than 30 with Graves' hyperthyroidism. The CDR3 runs from the conserved cysteine through the conserved F or W. A D gene is named only where the DNA matches it firmly. Clone size is given for some rows only: seen once, a few or many times, or a class if the clone is expanded.

j_gene: TRBJ2-2
v_gene: TRBV20-1
d_gene: -
abundance: few
CDR3aa: CSARDLRAPRGGELFF
CDR3nt: TGCAGTGCTAGAGACCTACGAGCCCCCCGGGGCGGGGAGCTGTTTTTT

j_gene: TRBJ1-2
v_gene: TRBV20-1
d_gene: -
abundance: few
CDR3aa: CSARAEENYGYTF
CDR3nt: TGCAGTGCTAGAGCCGAGGAGAACTATGGCTACACCTTC

j_gene: TRBJ2-3
v_gene: TRBV25-1
d_gene: -
abundance: -
CDR3aa: CASSEFVGDTQYF
CDR3nt: TGTGCCAGCAGTGAATTTGTAGGAGATACGCAGTATTTT

j_gene: TRBJ2-7
v_gene: TRBV6-5
d_gene: -
abundance: few
CDR3aa: CASSYQGANEQYF
CDR3nt: TGTGCCAGCAGTTATCAAGGGGCAAACGAGCAGTACTTC

j_gene: TRBJ2-1
v_gene: TRBV7-2
d_gene: -
abundance: -
CDR3aa: CASSLSPDNEQFF
CDR3nt: TGTGCCAGCAGCTTATCGCCAGACAATGAGCAGTTCTTC

j_gene: TRBJ1-5
v_gene: TRBV27
d_gene: -
abundance: -
CDR3aa: CASSSQPGLNQPQHF
CDR3nt: TGTGCCAGCAGTTCCCAGCCAGGGCTCAATCAGCCCCAGCATTTT

j_gene: TRBJ1-5
v_gene: TRBV11-2
d_gene: -
abundance: -
CDR3aa: CASSQQGNQPQHF
CDR3nt: TGTGCCAGCAGCCAACAGGGTAATCAGCCCCAGCATTTT

j_gene: TRBJ1-2
v_gene: TRBV5-1
d_gene: -
abundance: few
CDR3aa: CASSLGPRVRTNYGYTF
CDR3nt: TGCGCCAGCAGCTTGGGCCCCAGGGTTCGCACTAACTATGGCTACACCTTC

j_gene: TRBJ1-1
v_gene: TRBV3-1
d_gene: -
abundance: many
CDR3aa: CASSQQVSGTEAFF
CDR3nt: TGTGCCAGCAGCCAACAGGTATCGGGCACTGAAGCTTTCTTT

j_gene: TRBJ1-2
v_gene: TRBV9
d_gene: TRBD1
abundance: many
CDR3aa: CASSVVEGADGYTF
CDR3nt: TGTGCCAGCAGCGTAGTCGAGGGGGCTGATGGCTACACCTTC

j_gene: TRBJ2-1
v_gene: TRBV7-2
d_gene: -
abundance: -
CDR3aa: CASSLFGEQFF
CDR3nt: TGTGCCAGCAGCTTGTTTGGGGAGCAGTTCTTC

j_gene: TRBJ1-5
v_gene: TRBV2
d_gene: -
abundance: many
CDR3aa: CASSEDGGQPQHF
CDR3nt: TGTGCCAGCAGTGAAGACGGAGGGCAGCCCCAGCATTTT

j_gene: TRBJ2-5
v_gene: TRBV5-5
d_gene: -
abundance: few
CDR3aa: CASRAFRTDQETQYF
CDR3nt: TGTGCCAGCAGGGCATTCAGGACAGATCAAGAGACCCAGTACTTC

j_gene: TRBJ1-3
v_gene: TRBV20-1
d_gene: -
abundance: few
CDR3aa: CSARASSGNTIYF
CDR3nt: TGCAGTGCTAGGGCCAGCTCTGGAAACACCATATATTTT

j_gene: TRBJ2-1
v_gene: TRBV6-1
d_gene: TRBD2
abundance: -
CDR3aa: CASSPGGRDEQFF
CDR3nt: TGTGCCAGCAGTCCGGGGGGGAGGGATGAGCAGTTCTTC

j_gene: TRBJ2-1
v_gene: TRBV20-1
d_gene: -
abundance: many
CDR3aa: CSADMYNEQFF
CDR3nt: TGCAGTGCTGACATGTACAATGAGCAGTTCTTC

j_gene: TRBJ2-5
v_gene: TRBV5-1
d_gene: -
abundance: -
CDR3aa: CASSLFGVPQETQYF
CDR3nt: TGCGCCAGCAGCTTGTTTGGGGTTCCACAAGAGACCCAGTACTTC

j_gene: TRBJ2-5
v_gene: TRBV6-5
d_gene: -
abundance: -
CDR3aa: CASSYRGYQETQYF
CDR3nt: TGTGCCAGCAGTTACAGGGGATACCAAGAGACCCAGTACTTC

j_gene: TRBJ2-3
v_gene: TRBV5-1
d_gene: -
abundance: many
CDR3aa: CASSPDSGGTDTQYF
CDR3nt: TGCGCCAGCAGCCCCGATTCAGGGGGCACAGATACGCAGTATTTT

j_gene: TRBJ2-1
v_gene: TRBV11-2
d_gene: TRBD2
abundance: many
CDR3aa: CASKAGLASNEQFF
CDR3nt: TGTGCCAGCAAAGCTGGACTAGCGTCGAATGAGCAGTTCTTC

j_gene: TRBJ2-7
v_gene: TRBV3-1
d_gene: -
abundance: many
CDR3aa: CASSQTFVGALEQYF
CDR3nt: TGTGCCAGCAGCCAGACGTTTGTCGGGGCCTTGGAGCAGTACTTC

j_gene: TRBJ2-7
v_gene: TRBV5-1
d_gene: -
abundance: many
CDR3aa: CASSFFGSSYEQYF
CDR3nt: TGCGCCAGCAGCTTTTTCGGGAGTTCCTACGAGCAGTACTTC

j_gene: TRBJ1-2
v_gene: TRBV5-8
d_gene: -
abundance: many
CDR3aa: CASSGRGRNTYNYGYTF
CDR3nt: TGTGCCAGCAGCGGCAGGGGACGGAATACTTATAACTATGGCTACACCTTC

j_gene: TRBJ2-7
v_gene: TRBV6-2/TRBV6-3
d_gene: -
abundance: once
CDR3aa: CASSTSRTKKLLEQYF
CDR3nt: TGTGCCAGCAGTACGTCACGCACCAAAAAACTCCTGGAGCAGTACTTC

j_gene: TRBJ1-5
v_gene: TRBV12-3/TRBV12-4
d_gene: TRBD1
abundance: many
CDR3aa: CASSPDRGQPQHF
CDR3nt: TGTGCCAGCAGTCCGGACAGGGGTCAGCCCCAGCATTTT

j_gene: TRBJ2-3
v_gene: TRBV5-1
d_gene: -
abundance: -
CDR3aa: CASSSRDPRDTQYF
CDR3nt: TGCGCCAGCAGCTCCCGGGACCCCCGGGATACGCAGTATTTT

j_gene: TRBJ2-7
v_gene: TRBV3-1
d_gene: -
abundance: -
CDR3aa: CASSQERPGPYEQYF
CDR3nt: TGTGCCAGCAGCCAAGAGAGGCCGGGCCCCTACGAGCAGTACTTC

j_gene: TRBJ2-2
v_gene: TRBV20-1
d_gene: -
abundance: few
CDR3aa: CSARDIRNGNTGELFF
CDR3nt: TGCAGTGCTAGGGATATCCGGAACGGGAACACCGGGGAGCTGTTTTTT

j_gene: TRBJ2-7
v_gene: TRBV9
d_gene: TRBD2
abundance: many
CDR3aa: CASSTGLAGLYEQYF
CDR3nt: TGTGCCAGCAGCACGGGACTAGCGGGATTGTACGAGCAGTACTTC

j_gene: TRBJ2-1
v_gene: TRBV7-3
d_gene: -
abundance: -
CDR3aa: CASSLTGTGYNEQFF
CDR3nt: TGTGCCAGCAGCTTAACCGGGACTGGTTACAATGAGCAGTTCTTC

j_gene: TRBJ2-1
v_gene: TRBV28
d_gene: -
abundance: many
CDR3aa: CASSLAIEQFF
CDR3nt: TGTGCCAGCAGTTTAGCGATTGAGCAGTTCTTC

j_gene: TRBJ2-7
v_gene: TRBV11-2
d_gene: TRBD1
abundance: many
CDR3aa: CASSSGTGNYEQYF
CDR3nt: TGTGCCAGCAGCTCCGGGACAGGGAACTACGAGCAGTACTTC

j_gene: TRBJ2-1
v_gene: TRBV20-1
d_gene: -
abundance: many
CDR3aa: CSARAGEIYNEQFF
CDR3nt: TGCAGTGCTAGAGCGGGGGAGATCTACAATGAGCAGTTCTTC

j_gene: TRBJ2-1
v_gene: TRBV29-1
d_gene: -
abundance: -
CDR3aa: CSAQGGEYYNEQFF
CDR3nt: TGCAGCGCACAAGGCGGGGAGTACTACAATGAGCAGTTCTTC

j_gene: TRBJ1-1
v_gene: TRBV11-2
d_gene: -
abundance: many
CDR3aa: CASSVGQRNTEAFF
CDR3nt: TGTGCCAGCAGCGTAGGACAGAGGAATACTGAAGCTTTCTTT

j_gene: TRBJ2-2
v_gene: TRBV6-5
d_gene: TRBD2
abundance: -
CDR3aa: CASSYFAGTSGGPRTGELFF
CDR3nt: TGTGCCAGCAGTTACTTCGCCGGGACTAGCGGGGGCCCGAGGACCGGGGAGCTGTTTTTT

j_gene: TRBJ1-2
v_gene: TRBV7-9
d_gene: -
abundance: -
CDR3aa: CASSLSRWGLNYGYTF
CDR3nt: TGTGCCAGCAGCTTATCGCGCTGGGGATTGAACTATGGCTACACCTTC

j_gene: TRBJ2-1
v_gene: TRBV12-3/TRBV12-4
d_gene: -
abundance: -
CDR3aa: CASSPGLPPNEQFF
CDR3nt: TGTGCCAGCAGTCCGGGACTTCCCCCCAATGAGCAGTTCTTC

j_gene: TRBJ2-1
v_gene: TRBV27
d_gene: TRBD1
abundance: many
CDR3aa: CASSITTSGGGEQFF
CDR3nt: TGTGCCAGCAGTATCACTACGTCAGGGGGTGGTGAGCAGTTCTTC

j_gene: TRBJ2-7
v_gene: TRBV4-2
d_gene: -
abundance: few
CDR3aa: CASSLRGFERALSTYEQYF
CDR3nt: TGTGCCAGCAGCCTTCGTGGGTTCGAGAGGGCCCTCTCCACCTACGAGCAGTACTTC

j_gene: TRBJ1-1
v_gene: TRBV11-1
d_gene: -
abundance: many
CDR3aa: CASTGISGTEAFF
CDR3nt: TGTGCCAGTACGGGGATTTCGGGCACTGAAGCTTTCTTT

j_gene: TRBJ2-5
v_gene: TRBV5-1
d_gene: -
abundance: -
CDR3aa: CASSFQGSETQYF
CDR3nt: TGCGCCAGCAGCTTTCAGGGTTCAGAGACCCAGTACTTC

j_gene: TRBJ2-1
v_gene: TRBV11-2
d_gene: TRBD2
abundance: many
CDR3aa: CASSLEVAGVNEQFF
CDR3nt: TGTGCCAGCAGCTTAGAAGTAGCGGGAGTGAATGAGCAGTTCTTC

j_gene: TRBJ2-1
v_gene: TRBV5-1
d_gene: TRBD1
abundance: many
CDR3aa: CASRAGTGGNNEQFF
CDR3nt: TGCGCCAGCAGGGCAGGGACAGGGGGCAATAATGAGCAGTTCTTC

j_gene: TRBJ2-3
v_gene: TRBV4-2
d_gene: TRBD2
abundance: -
CDR3aa: CASSQDLAGSMGDTQYF
CDR3nt: TGTGCCAGCAGCCAAGATCTAGCGGGGTCCATGGGAGATACGCAGTATTTT

j_gene: TRBJ2-5
v_gene: TRBV11-2
d_gene: -
abundance: medium-sized
CDR3aa: CASSSEDDQETQYF
CDR3nt: TGTGCCAGCAGCTCAGAGGACGATCAAGAGACCCAGTACTTC

j_gene: TRBJ2-5
v_gene: TRBV11-2
d_gene: -
abundance: many
CDR3aa: CASSLVARGETQYF
CDR3nt: TGTGCCAGCAGCTTAGTCGCGCGCGGGGAGACCCAGTACTTC

j_gene: TRBJ2-2
v_gene: TRBV7-8
d_gene: TRBD2
abundance: many
CDR3aa: CASSLGLAGGAGELFF
CDR3nt: TGTGCCAGCAGCTTAGGTCTAGCGGGAGGCGCCGGGGAGCTGTTTTTT

j_gene: TRBJ2-1
v_gene: TRBV12-3/TRBV12-4
d_gene: TRBD1
abundance: -
CDR3aa: CASRLQGAANEQFF
CDR3nt: TGTGCCAGCAGGCTCCAGGGGGCGGCCAATGAGCAGTTCTTC

j_gene: TRBJ1-1
v_gene: TRBV12-3/TRBV12-4
d_gene: -
abundance: many
CDR3aa: CASSLGGVDTEAFF
CDR3nt: TGTGCCAGCAGTTTAGGAGGGGTAGACACTGAAGCTTTCTTT

j_gene: TRBJ1-5
v_gene: TRBV6-1
d_gene: TRBD1
abundance: many
CDR3aa: CASSPGTGYQPQHF
CDR3nt: TGTGCCAGCAGTCCGGGGACAGGGTATCAGCCCCAGCATTTT

j_gene: TRBJ1-1
v_gene: TRBV12-3/TRBV12-4
d_gene: TRBD1
abundance: many
CDR3aa: CASSLDRPMNTEAFF
CDR3nt: TGTGCCAGCAGTTTGGACAGGCCGATGAACACTGAAGCTTTCTTT

j_gene: TRBJ1-2
v_gene: TRBV10-3
d_gene: -
abundance: many
CDR3aa: CAISEGGTNYGYTF
CDR3nt: TGTGCCATCAGCGAGGGGGGAACTAACTATGGCTACACCTTC

j_gene: TRBJ2-2
v_gene: TRBV3-1
d_gene: -
abundance: -
CDR3aa: CASSQGYGGSGTPNTGELFF
CDR3nt: TGTGCCAGCAGCCAAGGCTACGGGGGTTCCGGGACTCCGAACACCGGGGAGCTGTTTTTT

j_gene: TRBJ2-2
v_gene: TRBV29-1
d_gene: -
abundance: -
CDR3aa: CSVVQGGTGELFF
CDR3nt: TGCAGCGTTGTACAAGGTGGTACCGGGGAGCTGTTTTTT

j_gene: TRBJ2-1
v_gene: TRBV28
d_gene: -
abundance: many
CDR3aa: CASTRRLVRSYNEQFF
CDR3nt: TGTGCCAGCACCCGCCGCCTAGTCAGGTCCTACAATGAGCAGTTCTTC

j_gene: TRBJ2-4
v_gene: TRBV5-1
d_gene: -
abundance: -
CDR3aa: CASSSINTGYDTKNIQYF
CDR3nt: TGCGCCAGCAGCTCGATCAATACAGGGTATGATACCAAAAACATTCAGTACTTC

j_gene: TRBJ1-6
v_gene: TRBV2
d_gene: TRBD1
abundance: -
CDR3aa: CASTRDRVNSPLHF
CDR3nt: TGTGCCAGCACCCGGGACAGGGTCAATTCACCCCTCCACTTT

j_gene: TRBJ1-1
v_gene: TRBV27
d_gene: TRBD1
abundance: many
CDR3aa: CASSSLAGGGTEAFF
CDR3nt: TGTGCCAGCAGTTCCTTAGCAGGGGGCGGCACTGAAGCTTTCTTT

j_gene: TRBJ1-2
v_gene: TRBV29-1
d_gene: -
abundance: -
CDR3aa: CSVEVGDGYTF
CDR3nt: TGCAGCGTGGAGGTGGGAGATGGCTACACCTTC